Each of the 16 T cell receptor beta chains below was sequenced from the same sample in a study of metastatic and nonmetastatic thyroid tumors. No treatment of any kind had been given to any patient before thyroid surgery. MiXCR re-clonotyped the PCR reads for TCRdb. The sample has around 25,000 clones, around 24% seen once; the top ten hold over 5%. The sample consisted of blood. These TCRs come from a female donor with papillary thyroid cancer or a benign thyroid nodule (not recorded which). Some clones in this sample may be carry-over from other donors' samples.

By frequency in the sample, this clone is medium-sized. This rearrangement joins TRBV20-1 to TRBJ1-6, with D unresolved. The CDR3 length is 12 residues. V shed 0 bases and J shed 13 bases, with 10 bases lying between them. Per the germline V gene, CDR1 is DFQATT and CDR2 is SNEGSKA (reference sequence). The CDR3 coding sequence is TGCAGTGCTAGAGATAGACTAGGTCCCCTCCACTTT. This encodes CSARDRLGPLHF.

In its sample, this clone was seen many times. The gene calls are TRBV10-3 and TRBJ1-2; D uncertain. The CDR3 has 15 amino acids. The V and J ends lost 8 bases and 3 bases respectively, with 19 bases between them. Germline CDR1 is ENHRY and CDR2 is SYGVKD. The CDR3 protein is CAIQSIMGLDYGYTF. The CDR3 coding sequence is TGTGCCATCCAATCAATCATGGGGTTGGACTATGGCTACACCTTC.

This clone was seen ten or more times. The chain links TRBV11-2 to TRBJ2-3; TRBD2 is a possible D gene (5 bases). This CDR3 is 12 amino acids long. Germline-derived CDR1 and CDR2 are SGHAT and FQNNGV. Deletions cut 3 bases from V and 4 bases from J, with 5 bases between. The DNA for the CDR3 is TGTGCCAGCAGCTTCGGGGCAGATACGCAGTATTTT. Encoded protein: CASSFGADTQYF. Full variable domain (missing parts from reference TRBV11-2 and TRBJ2-3): EAGVAQSPRYKIIEKRQSVAFWCNPISGHATLYWYQQILGQGPKLLIQFQNNGVVDDSQLPKDRFSAERLKGVDSTLKIQPAKLEDSAVYLCASSFGADTQYFGPGTRLTVL.

This clone is medium-sized within its sample. The chain carries TRBV11-2 and TRBJ2-1; 10 bases align to TRBD2. The CDR3 runs to 15 residues. The germline V gene has CDR1 SGHAT and CDR2 FQNNGV. V dropped 6 bases and J dropped 4; count of bases not matched to a gene: 6. The CDR3 DNA sequence: TGTGCCAGCAGGGGAGCGGGAGGGGGATACAATGAGCAGTTCTTC. Its translation is CASRGAGGGYNEQFF.

The rearrangement links TRBV6-1 to TRBJ1-1; D may be TRBD1 (5 bases). The CDR3 loop spans 13 amino acids. CDR1 and CDR2 from the germline V gene are MNHNS and SASEGT. V was clipped by 6 bases and J by 1 base, with 9 bases between them. Written as DNA, the CDR3 is TGTGCCAGCAGAAGACAGTGGAACACTGAAGCTTTCTTT. Its translation: CASRRQWNTEAFF.

This clone was seen at least ten times. The CDR3: CASSLNLAFSYNEQFF. The CDR3 DNA is TGTGCCAGCAGCTTAAATCTAGCCTTCTCCTACAATGAGCAGTTCTTC. The chain recombines TRBV7-3 with TRBJ2-1; D perhaps matches TRBD2 (5 bases). Germline CDR1 and CDR2: SGHTA and FQGTGA. V lost 1 base to trimming and J lost 0 bases, with 10 bases between them. The CDR3 spans 16 residues.

By share, this clone ranks as medium-sized (0.01 to 0.1%). This chain joins TRBV20-1 and TRBJ1-6; D remains ambiguous. The CDR3 is 17 amino acids. Per the germline V gene, CDR1 is DFQATT and CDR2 is SNEGSKA (reference sequence). Deletions cut 5 bases from V and 0 bases from J, with 17 bases between. CDR3 in amino acids: CSAPPGARPSYNSPLHF. CDR3 nucleotides: TGCAGTGCTCCCCCGGGCGCTCGTCCCTCCTATAATTCACCCCTCCACTTT.

This clone counts as medium-sized. The chain joins TRBV19 to TRBJ1-1; 7 positions match TRBD1. Per germline, CDR1 LNHDA and CDR2 SQIVND (reference sequence). This CDR3 comprises 14 residues. The ends lost 3 bases at V and 6 bases at J; junction bases unmatched: 7. The CDR3 is CASSMPRGLSEAFF. DNA for the CDR3: TGTGCCAGTAGTATGCCGAGGGGGCTCTCTGAAGCTTTCTTT.

This clone was counted many times. The chain combines TRBV2 with TRBJ2-6; D is unclear. The V end lost 3 bases, the J end lost 0 bases, and 6 bases lay between the germline ends. The CDR3 totals 15 residues. Per the germline V gene, CDR1 is SNHLY and CDR2 is FYNNEI. Here the CDR3 reads CASSERHSGANVLTF. CDR3 nucleotide sequence: TGTGCCAGCAGTGAGAGACACTCTGGGGCCAACGTCCTGACTTTC.

The chain combines TRBV20-1 with TRBJ1-4, with D hard to call. CDR3 length equals 12 residues. The germline V gene has CDR1 DFQATT and CDR2 SNEGSKA (reference sequence). V was shortened by 2 bases and J by 5 bases, with 6 bases between the two germline ends. Written as DNA, the CDR3 is TGCAGTGCTAGACAGGCCAATGAAAAACTGTTTTTT. Translation gives CSARQANEKLFF.

The V call is TRBV12-3 or TRBV12-4, the J call TRBJ2-2, with D perhaps matching TRBD2 (6 bases). The CDR3 totals 15 residues. Trimming took 6 bases from V and 0 from J, leaving 11 bases between them. CDR3 bases: TGTGCCAGCAGGTCTAGCGATACGAACACCGGGGAGCTGTTTTTT. Translation gives CASRSSDTNTGELFF.

V gene TRBV4-3 combines with J gene TRBJ2-7, with D perhaps matching TRBD2 (6 bases). Looked up from germline, CDR1 is LGHNA and CDR2 is YSLEER. The CDR3 is made up of 16 amino acids. Trimming cost V 0 bases and J 3 bases, with 15 bases left between them. CDR3 amino acids: CASSQDLATSLYEQYF. CDR3 nucleotides: TGCGCCAGCAGCCAAGATCTAGCGACGAGTCTCTACGAGCAGTACTTC.

This clone was seen repeatedly, ten times or more. This may stem from a read error, because a much larger clone lies one nucleotide away. This sample includes further DNA sequences coding for the same CDR3. The chain links TRBV5-1 to TRBJ1-1, with 7 bases matching TRBD1. Germline-derived CDR1 and CDR2 are SGHRS and YFSETQ. The CDR3 is 15 amino acids. CDR3: CASSLSTGARTEAFF. The DNA of the CDR3 is TGCGCCAGCAGCTTGTCTACAGGGGCAAGGACTGAAGCCTTCTTT.

This clone was picked up many times. The chain recombines TRBV20-1 with TRBJ2-4; 9 bases agree with TRBD1. With 3 bases clipped from V and 3 bases from J, the junction kept 15 bases outside the gene matches. This CDR3 has 18 amino acids. CDR1 and CDR2 from the germline V gene are DFQATT and SNEGSKA (reference sequence). In nucleotides, the CDR3 is TGCAGTGCTAGTGAAAGACAGGGGGGTGTTGTTGGCAAAAACATTCAGTACTTC. Protein: CSASERQGGVVGKNIQYF.

This chain uses TRBV20-1 with TRBJ1-2; TRBD1 might be the D (5 bases). The V and J ends lost 6 bases and 2 bases respectively, with 16 bases between them. This CDR3 is built from 14 residues. Per the germline V gene, CDR1 is DFQATT and CDR2 is SNEGSKA (reference sequence). This chain's CDR3 is CSAKRGLLNYGYTF. CDR3 coding DNA: TGCAGTGCCAAGAGGGGACTCCTAAACTATGGCTACACCTTC.

By share, this clone counts as medium-sized. V gene TRBV15 combines with J gene TRBJ2-7; TRBD1 is a possible D gene (7 bases). The CDR3 sequence is 15 residues long. V lost 3 bases and J 6 bases, leaving 18 bases between the germline ends. Germline loops: CDR1 LNHNV, CDR2 YYDKDF (reference sequence). Here the CDR3 reads CATSREGTVPREQYF. In DNA, the CDR3 is TGTGCCACCAGCAGGGAGGGGACAGTCCCTCGCGAGCAGTACTTC.